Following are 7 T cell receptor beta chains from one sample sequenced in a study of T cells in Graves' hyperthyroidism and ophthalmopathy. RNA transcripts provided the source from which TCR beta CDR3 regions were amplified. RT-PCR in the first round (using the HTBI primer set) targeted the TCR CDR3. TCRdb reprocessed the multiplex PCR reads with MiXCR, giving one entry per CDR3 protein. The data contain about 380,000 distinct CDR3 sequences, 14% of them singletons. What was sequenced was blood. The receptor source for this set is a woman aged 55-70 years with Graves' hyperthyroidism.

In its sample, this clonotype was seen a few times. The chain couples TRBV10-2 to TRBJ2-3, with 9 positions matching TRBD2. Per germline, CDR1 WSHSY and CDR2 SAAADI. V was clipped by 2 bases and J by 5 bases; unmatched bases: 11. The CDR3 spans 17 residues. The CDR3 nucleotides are TGCGCCAGCAGTGAGGACGAGGCGGGAGGGCCTAAAGATACGCAGTATTTT. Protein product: CASSEDEAGGPKDTQYF.

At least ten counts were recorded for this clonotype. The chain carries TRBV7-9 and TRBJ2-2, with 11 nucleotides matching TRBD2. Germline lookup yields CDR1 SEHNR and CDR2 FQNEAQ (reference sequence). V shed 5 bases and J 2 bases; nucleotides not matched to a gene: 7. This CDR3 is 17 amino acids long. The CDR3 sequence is CASSTWGTSGNTGELFF. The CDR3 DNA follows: TGTGCCAGCAGCACATGGGGGACTAGCGGAAACACCGGGGAGCTGTTTTTT.

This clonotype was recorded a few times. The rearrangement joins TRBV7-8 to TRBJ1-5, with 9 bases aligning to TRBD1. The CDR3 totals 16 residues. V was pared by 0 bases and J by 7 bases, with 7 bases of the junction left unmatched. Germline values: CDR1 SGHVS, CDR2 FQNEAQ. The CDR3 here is CASSLAGGTGHQPQHF. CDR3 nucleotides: TGTGCCAGCAGCTTAGCGGGCGGGACAGGGCACCAGCCCCAGCATTTT.

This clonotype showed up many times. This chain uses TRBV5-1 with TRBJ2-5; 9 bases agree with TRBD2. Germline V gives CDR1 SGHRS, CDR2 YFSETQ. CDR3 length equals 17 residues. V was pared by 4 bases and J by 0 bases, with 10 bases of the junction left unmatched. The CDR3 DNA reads TGCGCCAGCAGCCCGGGACGACTAGCGGTCAACCAAGAGACCCAGTACTTC. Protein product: CASSPGRLAVNQETQYF.

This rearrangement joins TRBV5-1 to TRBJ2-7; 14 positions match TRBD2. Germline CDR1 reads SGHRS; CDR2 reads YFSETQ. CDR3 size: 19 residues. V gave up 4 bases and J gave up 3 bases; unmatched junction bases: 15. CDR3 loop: CASSPTGTSGSPAYYEQYF. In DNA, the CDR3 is TGCGCCAGCAGCCCTACCGGGACTAGCGGGAGTCCCGCCTACTACGAGCAGTACTTC. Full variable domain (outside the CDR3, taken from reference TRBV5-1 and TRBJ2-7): KAGVTQTPRYLIKTRGQQVTLSCSPISGHRSVSWYQQTPGQGLQFLFEYFSETQRNKGNFPGRFSGRQFSNSRSEMNVSTLELGDSALYLCASSPTGTSGSPAYYEQYFGPGTRLTVT.

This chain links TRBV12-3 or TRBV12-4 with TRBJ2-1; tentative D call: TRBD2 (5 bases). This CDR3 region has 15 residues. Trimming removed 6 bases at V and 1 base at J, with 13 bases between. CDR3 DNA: TGTGCCAGCAGGCTTGGGAGAGGGTCCTACAATGAGCAGTTCTTC. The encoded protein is CASRLGRGSYNEQFF.

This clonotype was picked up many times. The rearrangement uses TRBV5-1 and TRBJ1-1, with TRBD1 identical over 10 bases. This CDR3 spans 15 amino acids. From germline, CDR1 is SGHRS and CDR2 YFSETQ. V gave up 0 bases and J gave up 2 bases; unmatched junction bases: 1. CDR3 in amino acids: CASSLGQGANTEAFF. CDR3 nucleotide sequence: TGCGCCAGCAGCTTGGGACAGGGGGCCAACACTGAAGCTTTCTTT.